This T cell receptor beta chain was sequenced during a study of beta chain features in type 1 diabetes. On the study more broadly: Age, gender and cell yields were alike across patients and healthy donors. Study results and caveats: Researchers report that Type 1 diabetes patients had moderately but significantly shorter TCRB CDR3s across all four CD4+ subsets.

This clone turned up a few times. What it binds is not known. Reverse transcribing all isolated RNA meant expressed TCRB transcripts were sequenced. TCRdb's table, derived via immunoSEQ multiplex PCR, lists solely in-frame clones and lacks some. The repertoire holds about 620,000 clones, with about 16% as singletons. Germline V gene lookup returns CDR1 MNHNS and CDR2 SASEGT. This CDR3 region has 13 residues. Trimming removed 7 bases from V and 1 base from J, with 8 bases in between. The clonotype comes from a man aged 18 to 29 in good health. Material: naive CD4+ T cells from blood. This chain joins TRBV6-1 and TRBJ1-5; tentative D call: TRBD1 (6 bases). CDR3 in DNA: TGTGCCAGCAACAGGGAAAGCAATCAGCCCCAGCATTTT. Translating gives CASNRESNQPQHF.